Below, 21 T cell receptor beta chains from the same sample are listed, as sequenced in a study of Ad26.COV2.S vaccination and SARS-CoV-2 variants. Regarding treatment: around 19 received Ad26.COV2.S at low or high dose, single or two shots; roughly 5 received placebo; per-sample allocation not given. Sampling happened 63 days after the first vaccine or placebo injection. Some clones are missing from TCRdb's copy, which holds only in-frame ones; the method was immunoSEQ multiplex PCR. The profile shows roughly 460,000 clones, about 88% of them singletons. Sequences were derived from peripheral blood, sampled in a trial of Ad26.COV2.S vaccine versus placebo. The receptors originated from a person between 18 and 65 years old who received the Ad26.COV2.S COVID-19 vaccine or a placebo.

This rearrangement joins TRBV19 to TRBJ2-2; TRBD1 is a possible D gene (6 bases). The CDR3 spans 14 residues. Deletions cut 6 bases from V and 4 bases from J, with 12 bases between. The V gene's germline CDR1 is LNHDA and CDR2 SQIVND (reference sequence). The CDR3 DNA sequence: TGTGCCAGTAGCATTTCAGGGGTCACCGGGGAGCTGTTTTTT. Residues: CASSISGVTGELFF.

The CDR3 DNA reads TGTGCCAGCAGCCCACCGACAGGGTCGGGCACTGAAGCTTTCTTT. It encodes CASSPPTGSGTEAFF. The rearrangement joins TRBV11-2 to TRBJ1-1, with 7 bases that match TRBD1. Germline CDR1 SGHAT, CDR2 FQNNGV. J was trimmed by 4 bases and V by 5 bases; bases with no gene match: 10. The CDR3 is 15 residues long.

This clone appeared a single time. CDR3 bases: TGTGCCACCAGCAGGTTGACTGGGGCCGGGGAGCTGTTTTTT. It is translated as CATSRLTGAGELFF. The chain uses TRBV15 and TRBJ2-2, with D unclear. Trimming shortened V by 3 bases and J by 6 bases, and 11 bases separated the two germline ends. Germline loops: CDR1 LNHNV, CDR2 YYDKDF (reference sequence). This CDR3 contains 14 residues.

V is TRBV29-1 and J is TRBJ1-1; 7 positions agree with TRBD1. This CDR3 is 15 amino acids long. Germline V CDR1 and CDR2: SQVTM, ANQGSEA. The V gene end was trimmed by 1 base and the J gene end by 6 bases; junction bases not matched to a gene: 11. CDR3 protein: CSVEGDSRGGAEAFF. As DNA, the CDR3 is TGCAGCGTTGAAGGGGACAGTCGAGGGGGGGCTGAAGCTTTCTTT.

The chain combines TRBV7-2 with TRBJ1-2; TRBD1 matches 7 bases. This CDR3 spans 15 amino acids. Per the germline V gene, CDR1 is SGHTA and CDR2 is FQGNSA. V trimming: 5 bases; J trimming: 7 bases; junction bases outside the gene matches: 13. The CDR3 region is CASSIARQGTGGYTF. In nucleotides, the CDR3 is TGTGCCAGCAGCATCGCCCGACAGGGAACGGGTGGCTACACCTTC.

This chain uses TRBV18 with TRBJ1-1; TRBD1 might be the D (5 bases). V shed 0 bases and J shed 0 bases, with 8 bases lying between them. The CDR3 covers 15 residues. CDR1 and CDR2 (germline): KGHSH, LQKENI. The CDR3 reads CASSPPAGLNTEAFF. CDR3 DNA: TGTGCCAGCTCACCACCAGCAGGGCTGAACACTGAAGCTTTCTTT.

The rearrangement uses TRBV18 and TRBJ1-1, with a weak D call TRBD1 (6 bases). The CDR3 has 16 amino acids. Trimming stripped 1 base from V and 1 base from J, with 13 bases between. Germline V lookup: CDR1 KGHSH, CDR2 LQKENI. CDR3 protein: CASSPLSGRGNTEAFF. CDR3 DNA: TGTGCCAGCTCACCACTCTCGGGCAGGGGGAACACTGAAGCTTTCTTT.

V and J are TRBV18 and TRBJ2-5; TRBD2 matches 10 bases. The V gene's germline CDR1 is KGHSH and CDR2 LQKENI. The trim removed 3 bases at V and 1 base at J, leaving 8 bases unmatched. The CDR3 extends over 17 amino acids. The CDR3 coding sequence is TGTGCCAGCTCACCCCGGCTAGCGGGAGTGAGCCAAGAGACCCAGTACTTC. Encoded protein: CASSPRLAGVSQETQYF.

This clone was counted a few times. This rearrangement joins TRBV2 to TRBJ1-1; D remains unclear. V was pared by 3 bases and J by 2 bases, with 10 bases between. The germline CDR1 and CDR2 sequences are SNHLY and FYNNEI. This CDR3 spans 14 amino acids. CDR3 region: CASSETTLNTEAFF. The DNA of the CDR3 is TGTGCCAGCAGTGAGACGACCCTCAACACTGAAGCTTTCTTT.

The rearrangement uses TRBV4-1 and TRBJ1-2, with D possibly TRBD1 on 5 matching bases. V was trimmed by 0 bases and J by 3 bases, leaving 8 bases between them. Looked up from germline, CDR1 is MGHRA and CDR2 is YSYEKL. This CDR3 region has 14 residues. CDR3 nucleotides: TGCGCCAGCAGCCAAGATGGGGGTTACTATGGCTACACCTTC. This translates into CASSQDGGYYGYTF.

This clone turned up a few times. V and J are TRBV6-6 and TRBJ1-6, with no clear D. Trimming stripped 5 bases from V and 9 bases from J, with 8 bases between. The CDR3 is 12 residues long. CDR1 and CDR2 (germline): MNHNY, SVGAGI (reference sequence). The CDR3 is CASSSWTSPLHF. The CDR3, as DNA: TGTGCCAGCAGTAGTTGGACTTCACCCCTCCACTTT.

The chain employs TRBV10-3 and TRBJ2-1, with D possibly TRBD2 on 7 matching bases. In germline, CDR1 is ENHRY, CDR2 SYGVKD. The germline V and J ends were trimmed by 2 bases and 3 bases, with 17 bases remaining between them. The CDR3 covers 17 residues. The CDR3 spells CAISEAGAGRIYNEQFF. Written as DNA, the CDR3 is TGTGCCATCAGTGAGGCGGGGGCGGGAAGAATCTACAATGAGCAGTTCTTC.

This clone occurred once. The rearrangement joins TRBV11-2 to TRBJ1-1, with D maybe TRBD1 (5 bases). The V and J ends lost 5 bases and 1 base respectively, with 11 bases between them. The germline V gene has CDR1 SGHAT and CDR2 FQNNGV. The CDR3 runs to 14 residues. The CDR3 sequence: CASSPRDRNTEAFF. Here the CDR3 DNA reads TGTGCCAGCAGCCCCCGGGACCGGAACACTGAAGCTTTCTTT.

The V gene is TRBV7-2, the J gene TRBJ2-5; D is perhaps TRBD2 (5 bases). Trimming left V 6 bases short and J 5 bases short, with 25 bases between. Germline V CDR1 and CDR2: SGHTA, FQGNSA. This CDR3 has 17 residues. The CDR3 spells CASRQDLRAPTGETQYF. In nucleotides, the CDR3 is TGTGCCAGCAGGCAAGACCTGCGGGCCCCGACCGGGGAGACCCAGTACTTC.

The genes are TRBV18 and TRBJ2-1; 10 bases align to TRBD2. Germline V gene sequence: CDR1 KGHSH, CDR2 LQKENI. V lost 2 bases to trimming and J lost 5 bases; unmatched junction nucleotides: 3. This CDR3 spans 15 amino acids. Written as DNA, the CDR3 is TGTGCCAGCTCACCAACAGCGGGAGGGGACAATGAGCAGTTCTTC. Its translation: CASSPTAGGDNEQFF.

The chain employs TRBV29-1 and TRBJ2-1; TRBD2 might be the D (6 bases). CDR1 and CDR2 from the germline V gene are SQVTM and ANQGSEA. The V end lost 2 bases, the J end lost 12 bases, and 17 bases lay between the germline ends. The CDR3 sequence is 13 residues long. The chain's CDR3 is CSVESSAGRSQFF. CDR3 coding DNA: TGCAGCGTTGAAAGTTCGGCAGGGAGGTCGCAGTTCTTC.

The chain has TRBV18 and TRBJ2-2; 10 bases map to TRBD1. The germline CDR1 and CDR2 sequences are KGHSH and LQKENI. V lost 2 bases, J lost 5 bases, and 5 bases stayed unmatched. CDR3 length equals 16 residues. The CDR3 region is CASSPVTGGRTGELFF. DNA of the CDR3: TGTGCCAGCTCACCAGTGACAGGGGGCAGGACCGGGGAGCTGTTTTTT.

The genes are TRBV7-9 and TRBJ2-7; D is possibly TRBD2 (5 bases). The CDR3 contains 14 residues. Per the germline V gene, CDR1 is SEHNR and CDR2 is FQNEAQ (reference sequence). Trimming removed 8 bases from V and 3 bases from J, with 17 bases in between. CDR3 amino acids: CASRPSGLGYEQYF. The CDR3, as DNA: TGTGCCAGCCGACCGAGCGGTTTGGGCTACGAGCAGTACTTC.

This clone was observed once. The V call is TRBV9, the J call TRBJ1-6; perhaps TRBD1 as D (5 bases). Trimming stripped 3 bases from V and 8 bases from J, with 12 bases between. Germline CDR1 SGDLS, CDR2 YYNGEE. The CDR3 runs 14 residues. For the CDR3, the DNA is TGTGCCAGCAGCGACGCGTGGGGCGATTCACCCCTCCACTTT. Its protein is CASSDAWGDSPLHF.

This rearrangement joins TRBV6-6 to TRBJ1-2; TRBD1 agrees at 11 bases. V dropped 8 bases and J dropped 8; count of bases not matched to a gene: 7. This CDR3 spans 13 amino acids. Germline V gene sequence: CDR1 MNHNY, CDR2 SVGAGI (reference sequence). The CDR3 nucleotides read TGTGCCAGCGACGGACAGGGGGCAAGAGGCTACACCTTC. Translating gives CASDGQGARGYTF.

This clone was counted a few times. At the DNA level, this CDR3 is encoded by other sequences in the same sample as well. The rearrangement joins TRBV5-5 to TRBJ1-1; D not resolved. Between the trimmed V and J ends, which lost 1 base and 1 base, there was a span of 8 bases. The length of the CDR3 is 14 residues. Germline values: CDR1 SGHKS, CDR2 YYEKEE (reference sequence). CDR3 in amino acids: CASSLLVENTEAFF. In DNA form, the CDR3 reads TGTGCCAGCAGCTTGCTCGTAGAGAACACTGAAGCTTTCTTT.